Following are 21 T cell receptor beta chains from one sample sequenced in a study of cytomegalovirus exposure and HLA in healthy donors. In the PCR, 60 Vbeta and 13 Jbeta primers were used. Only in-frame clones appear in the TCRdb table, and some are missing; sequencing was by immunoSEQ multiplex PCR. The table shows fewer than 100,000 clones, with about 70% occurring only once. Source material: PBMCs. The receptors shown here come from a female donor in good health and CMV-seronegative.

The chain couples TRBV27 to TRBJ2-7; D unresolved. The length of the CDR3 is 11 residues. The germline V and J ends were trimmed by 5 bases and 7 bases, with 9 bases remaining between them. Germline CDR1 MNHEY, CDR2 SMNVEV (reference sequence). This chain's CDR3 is CASSLPPEQYF. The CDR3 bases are TGTGCCAGCAGTCTCCCCCCGGAGCAGTACTTC.

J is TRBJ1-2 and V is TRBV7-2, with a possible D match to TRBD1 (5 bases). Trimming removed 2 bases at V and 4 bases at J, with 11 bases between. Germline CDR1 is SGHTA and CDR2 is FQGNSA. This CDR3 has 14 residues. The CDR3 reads CASSLSQGGYGYTF. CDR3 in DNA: TGTGCCAGCAGCTTAAGCCAGGGCGGCTATGGCTACACCTTC.

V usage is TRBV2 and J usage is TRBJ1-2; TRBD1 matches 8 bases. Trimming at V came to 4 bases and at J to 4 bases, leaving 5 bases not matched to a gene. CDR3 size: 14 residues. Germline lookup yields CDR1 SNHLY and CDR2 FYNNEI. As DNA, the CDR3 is TGTGCCAGCAGTGGAATGACAGGGGCCTATGGCTACACCTTC. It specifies CASSGMTGAYGYTF. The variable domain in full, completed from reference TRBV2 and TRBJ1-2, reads EPEVTQTPSHQVTQMGQEVILRCVPISNHLYFYWYRQILGQKVEFLVSFYNNEISEKSEIFDDQFSVERPDGSNFTLKIRSTKLEDSAMYFCASSGMTGAYGYTFGSGTRLTVV.

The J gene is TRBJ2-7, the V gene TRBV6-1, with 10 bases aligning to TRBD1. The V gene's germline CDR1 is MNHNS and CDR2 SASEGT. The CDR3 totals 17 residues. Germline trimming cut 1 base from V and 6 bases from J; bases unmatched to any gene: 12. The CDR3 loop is CASSEDSRDRGHGEQYF. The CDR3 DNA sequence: TGTGCCAGCAGTGAAGATTCCCGGGACAGGGGACATGGCGAGCAGTACTTC.

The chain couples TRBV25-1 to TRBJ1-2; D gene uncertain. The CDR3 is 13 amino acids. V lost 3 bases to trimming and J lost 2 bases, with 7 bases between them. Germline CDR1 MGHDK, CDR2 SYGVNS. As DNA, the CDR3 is TGTGCCAGCAGTGAGGGAGGGAACTATGGCTACACCTTC. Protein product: CASSEGGNYGYTF.

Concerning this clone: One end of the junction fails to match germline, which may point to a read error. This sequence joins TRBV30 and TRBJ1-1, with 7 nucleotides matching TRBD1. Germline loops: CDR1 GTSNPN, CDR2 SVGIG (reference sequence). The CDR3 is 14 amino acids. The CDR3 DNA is TGTGCCTGGACTCGACAGGGTCTGAACACTGAAACTTTCTTT. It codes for CAWTRQGLNTETFF.

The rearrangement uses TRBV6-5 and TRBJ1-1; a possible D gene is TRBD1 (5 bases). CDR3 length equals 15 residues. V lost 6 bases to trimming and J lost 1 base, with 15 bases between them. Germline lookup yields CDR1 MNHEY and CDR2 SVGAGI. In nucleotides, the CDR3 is TGTGCCAGCAGATCACAGGCGGTTGGGAACACTGAAGCTTTCTTT. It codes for CASRSQAVGNTEAFF.

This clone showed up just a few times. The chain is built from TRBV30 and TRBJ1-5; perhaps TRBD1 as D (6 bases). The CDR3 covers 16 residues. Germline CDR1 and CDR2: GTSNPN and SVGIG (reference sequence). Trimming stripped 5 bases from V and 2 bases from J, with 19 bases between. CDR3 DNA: TGTGCCTGGGGGGGAAAAGACAGGACTCGCAATCAGCCCCAGCATTTT. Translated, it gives CAWGGKDRTRNQPQHF.

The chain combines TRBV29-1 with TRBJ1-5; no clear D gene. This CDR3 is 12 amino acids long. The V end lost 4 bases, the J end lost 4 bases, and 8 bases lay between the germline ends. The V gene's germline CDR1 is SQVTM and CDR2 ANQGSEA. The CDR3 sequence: CSVGTQNQPQHF. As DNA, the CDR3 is TGCAGCGTTGGAACCCAGAATCAGCCCCAGCATTTT.

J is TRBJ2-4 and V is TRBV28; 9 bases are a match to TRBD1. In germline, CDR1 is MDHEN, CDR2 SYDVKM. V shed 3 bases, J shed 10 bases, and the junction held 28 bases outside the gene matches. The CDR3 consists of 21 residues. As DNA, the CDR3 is TGTGCCAGCAGTTTTACCCCATCCCGGTGGACAGGGGCAATGAACGGGCCTATTCAGTACTTC. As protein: CASSFTPSRWTGAMNGPIQYF.

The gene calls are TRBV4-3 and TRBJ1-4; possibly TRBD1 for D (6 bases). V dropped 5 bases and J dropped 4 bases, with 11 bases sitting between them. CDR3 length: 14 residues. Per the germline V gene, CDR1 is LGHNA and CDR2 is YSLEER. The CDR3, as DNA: TGCGCCAGCAGCTTCGACAGGTTTAATGAAAAACTGTTTTTT. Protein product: CASSFDRFNEKLFF.

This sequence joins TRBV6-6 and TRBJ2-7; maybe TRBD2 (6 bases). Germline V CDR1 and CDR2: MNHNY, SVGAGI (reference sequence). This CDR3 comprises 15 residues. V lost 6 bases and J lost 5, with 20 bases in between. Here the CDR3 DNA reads TGTGCCAGCAGCAACGTTCGGGGAGGCAACCACGAGCAGTACTTC. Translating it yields CASSNVRGGNHEQYF.

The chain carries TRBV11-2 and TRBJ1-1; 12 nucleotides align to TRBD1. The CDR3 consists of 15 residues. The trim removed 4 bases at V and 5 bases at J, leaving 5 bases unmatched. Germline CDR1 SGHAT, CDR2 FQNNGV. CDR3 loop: CASSWDRGLYTEAFF. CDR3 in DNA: TGTGCCAGCAGCTGGGACAGGGGGCTCTATACTGAAGCTTTCTTT.

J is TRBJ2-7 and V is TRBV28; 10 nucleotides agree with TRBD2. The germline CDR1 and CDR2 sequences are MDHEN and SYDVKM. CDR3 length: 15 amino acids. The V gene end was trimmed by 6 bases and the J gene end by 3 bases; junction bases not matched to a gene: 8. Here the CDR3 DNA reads TGTGCCAGCAGCCGACTAGCGGGTTACGACTACGAGCAGTACTTC. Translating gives CASSRLAGYDYEQYF.

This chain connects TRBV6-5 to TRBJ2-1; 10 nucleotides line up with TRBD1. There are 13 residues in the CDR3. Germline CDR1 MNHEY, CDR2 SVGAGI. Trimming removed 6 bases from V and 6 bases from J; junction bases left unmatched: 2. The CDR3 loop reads CASRRTGGNEQFF. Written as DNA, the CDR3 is TGTGCCAGCAGACGGACAGGGGGCAATGAGCAGTTCTTC.

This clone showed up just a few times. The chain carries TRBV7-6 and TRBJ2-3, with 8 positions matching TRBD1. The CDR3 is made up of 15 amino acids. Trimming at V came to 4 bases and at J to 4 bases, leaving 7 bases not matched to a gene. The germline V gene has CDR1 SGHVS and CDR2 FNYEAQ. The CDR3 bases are TGTGCCAGCAGCTGGGTACAGGGGGTGGCAGATACGCAGTATTTT. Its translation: CASSWVQGVADTQYF.

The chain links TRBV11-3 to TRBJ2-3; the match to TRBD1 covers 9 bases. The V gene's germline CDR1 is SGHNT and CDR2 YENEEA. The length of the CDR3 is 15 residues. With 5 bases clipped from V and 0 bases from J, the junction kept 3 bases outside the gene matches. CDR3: CASSLGQGSTDTQYF. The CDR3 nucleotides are TGTGCCAGCAGCCTGGGACAGGGTAGCACAGATACGCAGTATTTT. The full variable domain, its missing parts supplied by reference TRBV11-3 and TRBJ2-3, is EAGVVQSPRYKIIEKKQPVAFWCNPISGHNTLYWYLQNLGQGPELLIRYENEEAVDDSQLPKDRFSAERLKGVDSTLKIQPAELGDSAVYLCASSLGQGSTDTQYFGPGTRLTVL.

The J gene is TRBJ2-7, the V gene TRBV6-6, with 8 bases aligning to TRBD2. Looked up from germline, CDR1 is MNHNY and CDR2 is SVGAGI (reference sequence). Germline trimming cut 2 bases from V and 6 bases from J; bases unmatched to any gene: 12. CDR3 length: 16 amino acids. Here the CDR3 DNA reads TGTGCCAGCAGTTACGGAGGCGGAGGGAGCGGGGGCGAGCAGTACTTC. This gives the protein CASSYGGGGSGGEQYF.

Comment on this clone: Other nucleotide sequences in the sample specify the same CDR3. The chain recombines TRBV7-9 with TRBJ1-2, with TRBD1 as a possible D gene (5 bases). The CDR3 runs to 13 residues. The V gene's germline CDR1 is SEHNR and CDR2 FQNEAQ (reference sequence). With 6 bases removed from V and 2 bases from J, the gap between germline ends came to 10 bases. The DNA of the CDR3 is TGTGCCAGCAGTATACAGGAGAACTATGGCTACACCTTC. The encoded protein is CASSIQENYGYTF.

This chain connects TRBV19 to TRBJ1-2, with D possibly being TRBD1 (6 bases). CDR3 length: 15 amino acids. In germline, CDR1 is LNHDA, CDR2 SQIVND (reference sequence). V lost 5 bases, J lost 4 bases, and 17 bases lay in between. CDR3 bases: TGTGCCAGTAGTCAGGGGATTAGCCTTTTCTATGGCTACACCTTC. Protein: CASSQGISLFYGYTF.

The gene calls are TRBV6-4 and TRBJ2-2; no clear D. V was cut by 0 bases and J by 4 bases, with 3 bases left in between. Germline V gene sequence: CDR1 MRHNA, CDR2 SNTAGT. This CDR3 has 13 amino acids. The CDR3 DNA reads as TGTGCCAGCAGTGACTCAGCCACCGGGGAGCTGTTTTTT. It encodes CASSDSATGELFF.